Each of the 22 T cell receptor beta chains below was sequenced from the same sample in a study of blood T cell repertoires in COVID-19. Measured with immunoSEQ multiplex PCR; TCRdb has only the in-frame clones, and not every one. The data show about 370,000 clones, with approximately 87% seen just once and under 11% held by the top ten. The sample consisted of peripheral blood. The receptors were sampled from a woman in her thirties with COVID-19, enrolled during active disease.

The CDR3 sequence is CASSEPPAVKQYF. In DNA form, the CDR3 reads TGTGCCAGCAGCGAACCCCCGGCGGTTAAGCAGTATTTT. V is TRBV7-3 and J is TRBJ2-3, with no clear D. Germline V lookup: CDR1 SGHTA, CDR2 FQGTGA. Deletions cut 5 bases from V and 11 bases from J, with 17 bases between. There are 13 residues in the CDR3.

The chain joins TRBV7-8 to TRBJ1-2; 7 bases match TRBD1. This CDR3 contains 13 residues. Losses at the gene ends were 5 bases for V and 3 bases for J; bases not matched to a gene: 3. Germline V gene data show CDR1 as SGHVS and CDR2 as FQNEAQ. The CDR3 DNA is TGTGCCAGCAGCCTAGACAGGGACTATGGCTACACCTTC. This translates into CASSLDRDYGYTF. The variable domain in full, with the rest retrieved from reference TRBV7-8 and TRBJ1-2, is GAGVSQSPRYKVAKRGQDVALRCDPISGHVSLFWYQQALGQGPEFLTYFQNEAQLDKSGLPSDRFFAERPEGSVSTLKIQRTQQEDSAVYLCASSLDRDYGYTFGSGTRLTVV.

This chain uses TRBV5-1 with TRBJ2-7; 9 bases agree with TRBD1. J gave up 6 bases and V 4 bases, and 5 bases lay outside the gene matches. This CDR3 has 13 residues. Per the germline V gene, CDR1 is SGHRS and CDR2 is YFSETQ. In nucleotides, the CDR3 is TGCGCCAGCAGCGGCACGACAGGGGGCGAGCAGTACTTC. Translating gives CASSGTTGGEQYF.

V gene TRBV28 combines with J gene TRBJ1-4; D gene uncertain. Trimming left V 2 bases short and J 3 bases short, with 7 bases between. The CDR3 has 14 residues. Germline V gene sequence: CDR1 MDHEN, CDR2 SYDVKM. This CDR3 is CASSLRGANEKLFF. The CDR3 nucleotides are TGTGCCAGCAGTTTACGGGGAGCTAATGAAAAACTGTTTTTT. Together with reference TRBV28 and TRBJ1-4, the CDR3 gives the full variable domain: DVKVTQSSRYLVKRTGEKVFLECVQDMDHENMFWYRQDPGLGLRLIYFSYDVKMKEKGDIPEGYSVSREKKERFSLILESASTNQTSMYLCASSLRGANEKLFFGSGTQLSVL.

The genes are TRBV30 and TRBJ1-4; the D gene is possibly TRBD1 (6 bases). CDR3 length: 17 amino acids. V gave up 3 bases and J gave up 4 bases, with 21 bases separating them. Germline assignment: CDR1 GTSNPN and CDR2 SVGIG (reference sequence). This CDR3 reads CAWSPDFTGRGNEKLFF. In DNA form, the CDR3 reads TGTGCCTGGAGCCCGGACTTTACAGGGAGGGGTAATGAAAAACTGTTTTTT.

Only a few counts were recorded for this clone. V and J are TRBV5-8 and TRBJ2-1; TRBD1 is a possible D gene (6 bases). Trimming took 2 bases from V and 9 from J, leaving 30 bases between them. CDR3 length: 19 amino acids. Germline CDR1 and CDR2: SGHTS and YDEGEE. The CDR3 sequence is CASSFRWGQGREPFGEQFF. CDR3 nucleotides: TGTGCCAGCAGCTTCAGGTGGGGGCAGGGCAGGGAACCGTTTGGTGAGCAGTTCTTC.

This clone was picked up one time. V usage is TRBV30 and J usage is TRBJ2-7; 8 bases are shared with TRBD2. This CDR3 is 17 amino acids long. V was pared by 0 bases and J by 2 bases, with 12 bases of the junction left unmatched. In germline, CDR1 is GTSNPN, CDR2 SVGIG (reference sequence). The CDR3 spells CAWSVRVSGMAPYEQYF. CDR3 nucleotides: TGTGCCTGGAGTGTACGGGTTAGCGGGATGGCCCCCTACGAGCAGTACTTC.

The chain links TRBV9 to TRBJ2-4; weak D call: TRBD1 (6 bases). The CDR3 totals 15 residues. Germline CDR1 SGDLS, CDR2 YYNGEE. V was trimmed by 3 bases and J by 1 base, leaving 11 bases between them. The CDR3 DNA reads TGTGCCAGCAGCGAGGCTCAGGGGGCCAAAAACATTCAGTACTTC. This gives the protein CASSEAQGAKNIQYF.

The rearrangement uses TRBV13 and TRBJ2-5; D remains ambiguous. Between the trimmed V and J ends, which lost 5 bases and 0 bases, there was a span of 4 bases. This CDR3 is built from 12 residues. Germline V gene sequence: CDR1 PRHDT, CDR2 FYEKMQ (reference sequence). In nucleotides, the CDR3 is TGTGCCAGCAGCCCCTACCAAGAGACCCAGTACTTC. Translated: CASSPYQETQYF.

This clone is a singleton in its sample. The genes are TRBV7-8 and TRBJ2-5; 8 nucleotides match TRBD1. Germline V lookup: CDR1 SGHVS, CDR2 FQNEAQ. Trimming took 5 bases from V and 3 from J; bases not matched to a gene: 11. CDR3 length equals 16 residues. DNA of the CDR3: TGTGCCAGCAGCCTTTTTTGGACAGGGACAAAAGAGACCCAGTACTTC. It specifies CASSLFWTGTKETQYF.

The chain uses TRBV5-6 and TRBJ2-1; no definite D call. The CDR3 runs to 9 residues. Germline V gives CDR1 SGHDT, CDR2 YYEEEE. Trimming cost V 4 bases and J 9 bases, with 2 bases left between them. The CDR3 spells CASSREQFF. CDR3 coding DNA: TGTGCCAGCAGCCGTGAGCAGTTCTTC.

The chain has TRBV5-1 and TRBJ2-7; tentatively, D is TRBD2 (6 bases). The germline V gene has CDR1 SGHRS and CDR2 YFSETQ. The CDR3 loop spans 14 amino acids. Trimming removed 0 bases at V and 5 bases at J, with 12 bases between. CDR3 nucleotide sequence: TGCGCCAGCAGCTTGGGATTCGGAGGGAACGAGCAGTACTTC. Its protein is CASSLGFGGNEQYF. Drawing the rest from reference TRBV5-1 and TRBJ2-7, the complete variable domain is KAGVTQTPRYLIKTRGQQVTLSCSPISGHRSVSWYQQTPGQGLQFLFEYFSETQRNKGNFPGRFSGRQFSNSRSEMNVSTLELGDSALYLCASSLGFGGNEQYFGPGTRLTVT.

This clone was counted a single time. The V call is TRBV24-1, the J call TRBJ1-1, with D possibly matching TRBD1 (5 bases). CDR1 is KGHDR and CDR2 is SFDVKD in the germline V gene. V was cut by 7 bases and J by 1 base, with 6 bases left in between. There are 12 residues in the CDR3. The CDR3 protein is CATRGGNTEAFF. The CDR3 nucleotides read TGTGCCACCAGGGGGGGGAACACTGAAGCTTTCTTT.

The CDR3 nucleotides read TGTGCCAGCACCACGGGGTCCTTCAGAGAGCAGTATTTT. Protein: CASTTGSFREQYF. The chain combines TRBV12-3 or TRBV12-4 with TRBJ2-3; D is perhaps TRBD2 (5 bases). The CDR3 extends over 13 amino acids. V lost 7 bases and J 11 bases, leaving 19 bases between the germline ends.

This chain uses TRBV20-1 with TRBJ2-3, with TRBD2 identical over 9 bases. The CDR3 has 16 residues. CDR1 and CDR2 from the germline V gene are DFQATT and SNEGSKA (reference sequence). V shed 3 bases and J 1 base; nucleotides not matched to a gene: 8. CDR3: CSASSLAGSGTDTQYF. In nucleotides, the CDR3 is TGCAGTGCTAGTTCCCTAGCGGGGAGTGGCACAGATACGCAGTATTTT.

J is TRBJ2-7 and V is TRBV4-1; D is perhaps TRBD1 (6 bases). V was shortened by 2 bases and J by 3 bases, with 8 bases between the two germline ends. The CDR3 is made up of 13 amino acids. Germline CDR1 is MGHRA and CDR2 is YSYEKL. CDR3 region: CASSQKGDYEQYF. CDR3 nucleotides: TGCGCCAGCAGCCAAAAGGGGGACTACGAGCAGTACTTC.

V gene TRBV24-1 combines with J gene TRBJ1-1; D is possibly TRBD1 (5 bases). This CDR3 is 13 amino acids long. Per germline, CDR1 KGHDR and CDR2 SFDVKD. The ends were cut back, 4 bases at V and 5 bases at J, with 10 bases in the middle. The CDR3 here is CATSDPRQTEAFF. In DNA form, the CDR3 reads TGTGCCACCAGTGACCCACGACAGACTGAAGCTTTCTTT.

The J gene is TRBJ1-1, the V gene TRBV20-1, with TRBD1 as a possible D gene (6 bases). This CDR3 region has 11 residues. The ends were cut back, 0 bases at V and 11 bases at J, with 10 bases in the middle. CDR1 DFQATT and CDR2 SNEGSKA come from the germline V gene (reference sequence). The CDR3 nucleotides read TGCAGTGCTAGAGATGCAGGGGCGGCTTTCTTT. This codes for CSARDAGAAFF.

The J gene is TRBJ2-3, the V gene TRBV3-1 (or the pseudogene TRBV3-2), with 8 bases that match TRBD2. V trimming: 6 bases; J trimming: 1 base; junction bases outside the gene matches: 6. This CDR3 has 15 amino acids. Germline CDR1 LGHDT, CDR2 YNNKEL (reference sequence). The chain's CDR3 is CASSKLAEGTDTQYF. CDR3 DNA sequence: TGTGCCAGCAGTAAACTAGCGGAAGGCACAGATACGCAGTATTTT.

The V call is TRBV19, the J call TRBJ1-1; D is perhaps TRBD1 (6 bases). CDR1 is LNHDA, CDR2 SQIVND, per germline (reference sequence). V lost 5 bases to trimming and J lost 2 bases, with 9 bases between them. This CDR3 region has 13 residues. In nucleotides, the CDR3 is TGTGCCAGTAGTTTTGGGACAAACACTGAAGCTTTCTTT. It specifies CASSFGTNTEAFF.

V is TRBV5-4 and J is TRBJ1-1, with 7 bases fitting TRBD1. The CDR3 contains 13 residues. In germline, CDR1 is SGHNT, CDR2 YYREEE (reference sequence). V dropped 6 bases and J dropped 9; count of bases not matched to a gene: 11. The CDR3, as DNA: TGTGCCAGCAAGCGCCGGGACAGAGCTCAAGCTTTCTTT. Protein product: CASKRRDRAQAFF.

The rearrangement links TRBV6-5 to TRBJ1-4; no reliable D call. With 4 bases removed from V and 0 bases from J, the gap between germline ends came to 6 bases. The CDR3 has 14 residues. The germline V gene has CDR1 MNHEY and CDR2 SVGAGI. The CDR3 loop is CASSSTATNEKLFF. Written as DNA, the CDR3 is TGTGCCAGCAGTTCCACAGCAACTAATGAAAAACTGTTTTTT.